This T cell receptor beta chain was captured by sequencing in a study of blood T cells in healthy people across ages. Study details: Template-switching capture recovered about one barcoded beta molecule per two T cells.

Study-level points and caveats: As naive T cell percentage varied, TCR beta diversity correlated strongly with it.

PCR was performed a second time for about 7 to 11 cycles using a sample-barcoded 5' primer and a J-beta primer mix. MiXCR, applied by TCRdb to the 5' RACE reads, yields one record per CDR3 protein. The sample records roughly 1,500,000 distinct CDR3 sequences, 30% to 40% being singletons. Every donor provided 7.5 to 10 milliliters of peripheral blood. This clonotype was detected a few times. Antigen: not known. Germline V gives CDR1 LGHNT, CDR2 FRNRAP. V shed 1 base and J 5 bases; nucleotides not matched to a gene: 6. This CDR3 is 15 amino acids long. The chain recombines TRBV12-5 with TRBJ1-1; 8 nucleotides agree with TRBD1. Sequenced: blood. This clonotype was sampled from a woman in her twenties or thirties in good health. The CDR3 DNA reads TGTGCTAGTGGTTTGGCGTATACAGGGGGTACTGAAGCTTTCTTT. Its protein product is CASGLAYTGGTEAFF.